This TCR beta chain was identified in a study of response to subunit inactivated influenza vaccine. A few counts support this clonotype. TCRdb analysed the RT-PCR reads with MiXCR anew, one entry per CDR3 protein. The sample lists 500,000 to 600,000 distinct CDR3 sequences, about 11% seen once, with approximately 11% in the top ten. Per germline, CDR1 DFQATT and CDR2 SNEGSKA (reference sequence). The CDR3 extends over 17 amino acids. After removal of 3 bases from V and 4 bases from J, the junction contained 9 bases not matched to a gene. This sample also belongs to another study, concerning T cells expressing NK-cell markers. Per that study: The cDNA for TCR beta came from 5'RACE template switching with UMIs. Most of the eight sequenced donors were classified as HCMV-seropositive, and one was classified as seronegative. In a handful of donors, dominant CD3+CD56+NKG2C+ clones formed roughly 1.0-7.5% of CD8+ cells. The CD3+CD56-NKG2C+ fraction was also led by these clonotypes in several donors.

Sequenced here: PBMCs from blood, sampled on the day of vaccination. V gene TRBV20-1 combines with J gene TRBJ2-3; TRBD2 matches 14 bases. The source is a middle-aged man who received an inactivated influenza vaccine. The CDR3 sequence: CSASAEGLAGAADTQYF. CDR3 DNA sequence: TGCAGTGCTAGCGCCGAGGGACTAGCGGGAGCGGCAGATACGCAGTATTTT.